This T cell receptor beta chain stems from a study of post-analysis software for immune sequencing data. Whole-study results and caveats: Comparison of patients with controls showed five TRBV segments more frequent in patients, TRBV5-6, TRBV5-1 and TRBV20-1 among them. Multiple sclerosis patients showed significantly lower normalized Chao1 diversity than controls did. F measure clustering grouped samples strongly by preparation batch.

Unique molecular identifiers featured in each of the TCR beta cDNA libraries. TCRdb called the PCR reads again in MiXCR, with one record for every CDR3 protein. The sample contains 750,000 to 950,000 distinct CDR3 sequences, 53% of which appear only once. Concerning this clonotype: Its antigen is currently unknown.

Trimming took 0 bases from V and 4 from J, leaving 19 bases between them. Per germline, CDR1 SQVTM and CDR2 ANQGSEA. The CDR3 is 16 residues long. This TCR was sampled from a girl aged 10 to 17 with multiple sclerosis. The chain joins TRBV29-1 to TRBJ2-7, with D tentatively TRBD1 (6 bases). The material sequenced was blood. CDR3 amino acids: CSVEDHSTGTGYEQYF. The CDR3 nucleotides are TGCAGCGTTGAAGACCATTCTACAGGGACCGGGTACGAGCAGTACTTC.